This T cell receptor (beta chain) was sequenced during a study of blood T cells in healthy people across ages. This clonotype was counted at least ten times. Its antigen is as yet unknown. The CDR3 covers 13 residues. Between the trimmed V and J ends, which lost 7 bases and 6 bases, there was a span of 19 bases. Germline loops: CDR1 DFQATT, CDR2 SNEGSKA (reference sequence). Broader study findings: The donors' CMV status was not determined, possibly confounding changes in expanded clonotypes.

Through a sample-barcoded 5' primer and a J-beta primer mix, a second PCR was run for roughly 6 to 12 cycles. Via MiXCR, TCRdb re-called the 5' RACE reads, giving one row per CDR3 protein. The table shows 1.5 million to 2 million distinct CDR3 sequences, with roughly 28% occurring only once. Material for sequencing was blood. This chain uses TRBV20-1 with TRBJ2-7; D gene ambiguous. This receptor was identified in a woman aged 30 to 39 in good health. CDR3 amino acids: CSGLEGGRSEQYF. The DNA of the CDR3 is TGCAGTGGACTTGAAGGCGGTCGGTCCGAGCAGTACTTC.